This T cell receptor beta chain was recovered during a study of blood T cell repertoires in COVID-19. Assay: immunoSEQ multiplex PCR; the TCRdb copy retains only in-frame clones and omits some. In the table there are some 200,000 clones, roughly 84% of which are singletons. V was trimmed by 1 base and J by 0 bases, leaving 18 bases between them. This CDR3 region has 19 residues. The germline CDR1 and CDR2 sequences are SEHNR and FQNEAQ (reference sequence). The sequence derives from a middle-aged man with COVID-19, enrolled during active disease. The sequencing input was peripheral blood. The V call is TRBV7-9, the J call TRBJ1-4; the D is unclear. This chain's CDR3 is CASSLGAFGDSATNEKLFF. CDR3 DNA sequence: TGTGCCAGCAGCTTAGGGGCGTTTGGGGATAGCGCAACTAATGAAAAACTGTTTTTT.